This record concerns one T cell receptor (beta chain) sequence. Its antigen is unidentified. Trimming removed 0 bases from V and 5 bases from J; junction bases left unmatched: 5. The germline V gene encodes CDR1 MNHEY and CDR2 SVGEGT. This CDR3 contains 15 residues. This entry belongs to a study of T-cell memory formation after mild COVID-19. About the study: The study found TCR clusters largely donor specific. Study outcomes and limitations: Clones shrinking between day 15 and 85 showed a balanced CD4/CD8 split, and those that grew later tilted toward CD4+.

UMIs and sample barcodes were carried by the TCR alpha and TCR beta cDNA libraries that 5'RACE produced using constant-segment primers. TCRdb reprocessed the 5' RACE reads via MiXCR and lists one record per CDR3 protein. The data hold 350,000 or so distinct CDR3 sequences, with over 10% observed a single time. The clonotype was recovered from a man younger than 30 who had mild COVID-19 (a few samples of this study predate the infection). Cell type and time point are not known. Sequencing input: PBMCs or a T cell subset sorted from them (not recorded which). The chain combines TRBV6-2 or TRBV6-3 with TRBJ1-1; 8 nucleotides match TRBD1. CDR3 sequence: CASSYSRGRLTEAFF. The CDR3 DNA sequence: TGTGCCAGCAGTTACTCCAGGGGGCGATTAACTGAAGCTTTCTTT.